The rows below give T cell receptor beta chains drawn from one sample of a study of blood T cell repertoires in COVID-19. Sequenced by immunoSEQ multiplex PCR; TCRdb stores in-frame clones only, minus some. Here the sample spans approximately 60,000 clones, around 84% being singletons. Source material: peripheral blood. These TCRs come from a man in his fifties with active COVID-19. CDR3s include the opening cysteine and the closing phenylalanine or tryptophan. Fields, in order: J gene, V gene, D gene, clone size, CDR3 protein, CDR3 DNA. D genes are given only for firm matches. For some rows the clone size is stated as once, few or many, or as a class when expanded; others skip it.

J: TRBJ1-2
V: TRBV11-2
D: TRBD1
size: -
CDR3: CASSPLRDRGRVGYTF
DNA: TGTGCCAGCAGCCCCCTCCGGGACAGGGGGCGCGTAGGCTACACCTTC

J: TRBJ2-7
V: TRBV10-2
D: -
size: -
CDR3: CASSDTRKPRHEQYF
DNA: TGCGCCAGCAGTGATACTCGCAAACCCCGCCACGAGCAGTACTTC

J: TRBJ1-1
V: TRBV19
D: TRBD1
size: few
CDR3: CASSLPQGATEAFF
DNA: TGTGCCAGTAGTCTGCCCCAGGGGGCCACTGAAGCTTTCTTT

J: TRBJ2-2
V: TRBV19
D: TRBD2
size: -
CDR3: CASSIEGTSRRGELFF
DNA: TGTGCCAGTAGTATAGAAGGGACTAGCCGTCGAGGGGAGCTGTTTTTT

J: TRBJ1-1
V: TRBV6-5
D: -
size: -
CDR3: CASRETANTEAFF
DNA: TGTGCCAGCAGGGAGACAGCCAACACTGAAGCTTTCTTT

J: TRBJ1-5
V: TRBV28
D: -
size: -
CDR3: CASSLQSLQPQHF
DNA: TGTGCCAGCAGTCTGCAGTCGCTTCAGCCCCAGCATTTT

J: TRBJ2-1
V: TRBV7-3
D: -
size: -
CDR3: CASSSPQNNEQFF
DNA: TGTGCCAGCAGCTCCCCCCAAAACAATGAGCAGTTCTTC

J: TRBJ2-2
V: TRBV4-2
D: TRBD2
size: -
CDR3: CASSRLLAGRKTGELFF
DNA: TGTGCCAGCAGCCGATTACTAGCGGGCAGGAAGACCGGGGAGCTGTTTTTT

J: TRBJ1-1
V: TRBV7-9
D: -
size: -
CDR3: CASSHTSGPARGFF
DNA: TGTGCCAGCAGCCACACCTCCGGTCCGGCCCGAGGTTTCTTT

J: TRBJ1-2
V: TRBV19
D: TRBD1
size: once
CDR3: CASSMTGGNGYTF
DNA: TGTGCCAGTAGTATGACAGGGGGCAATGGCTACACCTTC

J: TRBJ2-6
V: TRBV1
D: -
size: -
CDR3: CTSSQIEAPGANVLTF
DNA: TGCACCAGCAGCCAAATTGAGGCCCCTGGGGCCAACGTCCTGACTTTC

J: TRBJ2-2
V: TRBV10-1
D: TRBD2
size: -
CDR3: CASRLPGLAGGPRAGELFF
DNA: TGCGCCAGCAGACTTCCGGGACTAGCGGGAGGGCCGAGGGCCGGGGAGCTGTTTTTT

J: TRBJ2-7
V: TRBV14
D: -
size: few
CDR3: CASSHGTQYEQYF
DNA: TGTGCCAGCAGCCATGGGACTCAATACGAGCAGTACTTC

J: TRBJ2-1
V: TRBV11-1
D: TRBD2
size: once
CDR3: CASSPRLAGRNEQFF
DNA: TGTGCCAGCAGCCCCCGGCTAGCGGGGAGAAATGAGCAGTTCTTC

J: TRBJ1-1
V: TRBV5-4
D: TRBD1
size: -
CDR3: CASSVGQGQRTEAFF
DNA: TGTGCCAGCAGCGTAGGACAGGGGCAGAGGACTGAAGCTTTCTTT

J: TRBJ1-5
V: TRBV9
D: -
size: -
CDR3: CASSGLGSNQPQHF
DNA: TGTGCCAGCAGCGGCCTCGGGAGCAATCAGCCCCAGCATTTT

J: TRBJ1-4
V: TRBV7-2
D: -
size: -
CDR3: CASSFDPGVNEKLFF
DNA: TGTGCCAGCAGCTTCGACCCAGGGGTAAATGAAAAACTGTTTTTT

J: TRBJ2-5
V: TRBV7-2
D: TRBD2
size: -
CDR3: CASSSNGGGLQETQYF
DNA: TGTGCCAGCAGCTCAAACGGGGGGGGACTCCAAGAGACCCAGTACTTC

J: TRBJ2-7
V: TRBV18
D: -
size: -
CDR3: CASSPMDKTYEQYF
DNA: TGTGCCAGCTCACCAATGGACAAGACCTACGAGCAGTACTTC

J: TRBJ2-7
V: TRBV7-9
D: -
size: -
CDR3: CASSLTGSGYEQYF
DNA: TGTGCCAGCAGCTTAACCGGGAGTGGGTACGAGCAGTACTTC

J: TRBJ2-3
V: TRBV6-1
D: -
size: -
CDR3: CASSEALAITDTQYF
DNA: TGTGCCAGCAGTGAAGCGCTAGCTATCACAGATACGCAGTATTTT

J: TRBJ2-2
V: TRBV18
D: -
size: -
CDR3: CASLGYGRVDTGELFF
DNA: TGTGCCAGCCTCGGCTATGGGCGGGTCGACACCGGGGAGCTGTTTTTT

J: TRBJ2-5
V: TRBV11-3
D: -
size: -
CDR3: CASSLGAEETQYF
DNA: TGTGCCAGCAGCTTAGGGGCAGAAGAGACCCAGTACTTC

J: TRBJ1-2
V: TRBV6-5
D: -
size: -
CDR3: CASTEGYGYTF
DNA: TGTGCCAGTACGGAGGGGTATGGCTACACCTTC

J: TRBJ1-4
V: TRBV9
D: -
size: few
CDR3: CASSVAGHSNEKLFF
DNA: TGTGCCAGCAGCGTCGCAGGGCATTCTAATGAAAAACTGTTTTTT

J: TRBJ2-7
V: TRBV20-1
D: TRBD2
size: -
CDR3: CSASPLAGEYEQYF
DNA: TGCAGTGCTAGTCCTCTAGCGGGGGAATACGAGCAGTACTTC

J: TRBJ1-3
V: TRBV2
D: -
size: -
CDR3: CASSGSGNTIYF
DNA: TGTGCCAGCAGCGGCTCTGGAAACACCATATATTTT

J: TRBJ1-5
V: TRBV6-5
D: TRBD1
size: -
CDR3: CASRRDRGEPQHF
DNA: TGTGCCAGCAGGAGGGACAGGGGAGAGCCCCAGCATTTT

J: TRBJ1-1
V: TRBV7-9
D: -
size: -
CDR3: CASRGEGHTEAFF
DNA: TGTGCCAGCAGAGGGGAGGGGCACACTGAAGCTTTCTTT

J: TRBJ1-1
V: TRBV5-1
D: TRBD1
size: once
CDR3: CASKRGQNWGNTEAFF
DNA: TGCGCCAGCAAACGGGGACAGAACTGGGGGAACACTGAAGCTTTCTTT

J: TRBJ2-2
V: TRBV19
D: TRBD1
size: -
CDR3: CASSPGQGANTGELFF
DNA: TGTGCCAGTAGTCCAGGACAGGGGGCGAACACCGGGGAGCTGTTTTTT

J: TRBJ2-3
V: TRBV5-1
D: -
size: once
CDR3: CASKQGPSTDTQYF
DNA: TGCGCCAGCAAACAGGGACCTAGCACAGATACGCAGTATTTT

J: TRBJ2-7
V: TRBV5-1
D: TRBD2
size: -
CDR3: CASSLGLAGDLSYEQYF
DNA: TGCGCCAGCAGCCTCGGACTAGCGGGGGACCTCTCCTACGAGCAGTACTTC

J: TRBJ1-2
V: TRBV25-1
D: -
size: -
CDR3: CASSSSGGDLYGYTF
DNA: TGTGCCAGCAGCTCTTCGGGGGGGGACTTATATGGCTACACCTTC

J: TRBJ2-7
V: TRBV7-8
D: -
size: few
CDR3: CASGIHYEQYF
DNA: TGTGCCAGCGGCATCCACTACGAGCAGTACTTC

J: TRBJ1-2
V: TRBV7-2
D: -
size: -
CDR3: CASSPQPGPQHGYTF
DNA: TGTGCCAGCAGCCCCCAGCCAGGGCCCCAACATGGCTACACCTTC

J: TRBJ2-3
V: TRBV7-2
D: -
size: -
CDR3: CASSLAFTAGTDTQYF
DNA: TGTGCCAGCAGCTTAGCGTTTACAGCGGGCACAGATACGCAGTATTTT

J: TRBJ1-4
V: TRBV7-6
D: TRBD1
size: -
CDR3: CASSSGGTGGEKLFF
DNA: TGTGCCAGCAGCTCAGGCGGGACAGGGGGCGAAAAACTGTTTTTT

J: TRBJ2-7
V: TRBV12-3/TRBV12-4
D: -
size: -
CDR3: CASTAGASYEQYF
DNA: TGTGCCAGCACGGCAGGCGCTTCCTACGAGCAGTACTTC

J: TRBJ2-5
V: TRBV28
D: -
size: medium-sized
CDR3: CASSPMGLEETQYF
DNA: TGTGCCAGCAGTCCCATGGGGCTAGAAGAGACCCAGTACTTC

J: TRBJ2-1
V: TRBV6-1
D: TRBD2
size: -
CDR3: CASSEYFTSGGASLNEQFF
DNA: TGTGCCAGCAGTGAATATTTTACTAGCGGGGGGGCAAGCCTTAATGAGCAGTTCTTC

J: TRBJ2-5
V: TRBV5-1
D: TRBD1
size: -
CDR3: CASSLDAGQGGETQYF
DNA: TGCGCCAGCAGCTTGGATGCGGGACAGGGAGGAGAGACCCAGTACTTC

J: TRBJ2-7
V: TRBV3-1/TRBV3-2
D: TRBD2
size: -
CDR3: CASSQDRSSGIYEQYF
DNA: TGTGCCAGCAGCCAAGATAGGTCTAGCGGGATTTACGAGCAGTACTTC

J: TRBJ1-2
V: TRBV5-5
D: -
size: -
CDR3: CASSFRGALADGYTF
DNA: TGTGCCAGCAGCTTCAGGGGTGCCCTAGCGGATGGCTACACCTTC

J: TRBJ2-2
V: TRBV4-2
D: TRBD2
size: -
CDR3: CASSQDWAGGVGTGELFF
DNA: TGTGCCAGCAGCCAAGATTGGGCGGGGGGCGTGGGCACCGGGGAGCTGTTTTTT

J: TRBJ2-1
V: TRBV2
D: TRBD1
size: -
CDR3: CASGGQGAKNEQFF
DNA: TGTGCCAGCGGGGGACAGGGGGCCAAGAATGAGCAGTTCTTC

J: TRBJ2-2
V: TRBV4-3
D: TRBD1
size: -
CDR3: CASSQDAGGLNTGELFF
DNA: TGCGCCAGCAGCCAAGACGCAGGGGGCCTGAACACCGGGGAGCTGTTTTTT

J: TRBJ1-2
V: TRBV6-6
D: -
size: -
CDR3: CASSSRGGPFYGYTF
DNA: TGTGCCAGCAGTTCACGGGGGGGTCCGTTCTATGGCTACACCTTC

J: TRBJ1-2
V: TRBV25-1
D: -
size: -
CDR3: CASSEYMGVNYGYTF
DNA: TGTGCCAGCAGTGAATATATGGGAGTGAACTATGGCTACACCTTC

J: TRBJ1-2
V: TRBV29-1
D: TRBD1
size: -
CDR3: CSAQTGGNYGYTF
DNA: TGCAGCGCCCAGACAGGGGGCAATTATGGCTACACCTTC

J: TRBJ2-1
V: TRBV7-7
D: -
size: -
CDR3: CASSLGGGSHNEQFF
DNA: TGTGCTAGCAGCTTAGGGGGGGGCTCGCACAATGAGCAGTTCTTC

J: TRBJ2-7
V: TRBV24-1
D: TRBD1
size: few
CDR3: CATSDQMGTGGSYEQYF
DNA: TGTGCCACCAGTGATCAAATGGGGACAGGGGGCTCCTACGAGCAGTACTTC

J: TRBJ1-2
V: TRBV19
D: TRBD1
size: -
CDR3: CASSPDGQGATNYGYTF
DNA: TGTGCCAGTAGTCCGGACGGACAGGGGGCCACCAACTATGGCTACACCTTC

J: TRBJ2-5
V: TRBV5-6
D: TRBD1
size: -
CDR3: CASSLASDREETQYF
DNA: TGTGCCAGCAGCTTGGCTTCCGACAGGGAAGAGACCCAGTACTTC

J: TRBJ2-7
V: TRBV6-6
D: TRBD2
size: -
CDR3: CASRVSGSSYEQYF
DNA: TGTGCCAGCAGGGTTAGCGGGAGCTCCTACGAGCAGTACTTC

J: TRBJ2-1
V: TRBV12-3/TRBV12-4
D: -
size: -
CDR3: CASRRATEQFF
DNA: TGTGCCAGCAGGCGCGCCACTGAGCAGTTCTTC